The present entry profiles one TCR beta chain with its context. Added by template switching were UMIs that each held a 6-nucleotide sample barcode. TCRdb reworked the 5' RACE reads into one entry per CDR3 protein, no DNA. The sample is made up of about 440,000 distinct CDR3 sequences, and the top ten hold about 2.2% of it. This sample is part of a study of monozygotic twins with inflammatory bowel disease. The CDR3 covers 15 residues. The germline CDR1 and CDR2 sequences are KGHSH and LQKENI. The origin of this receptor is a human donor with ulcerative colitis or Crohn's disease, or a healthy co-twin of an affected twin (not recorded which). Sequenced input: blood. The V call is TRBV18, the J call TRBJ2-7; no DNA is available, so the TRBD1 call from TCRdb remains unchecked. Here the CDR3 reads CASSPGTTTSYEQYF.